What follows is one T cell receptor (beta chain) and its context. The sample comes from a study of CD8 T cells in Susac syndrome. For the study at large: Treatment status at blood draw for the Susac syndrome patients was therapy-naive, corticosteroids, or intravenous immunoglobulin alone.

CDR1 and CDR2 from the germline V gene are SEHNR and FQNEAQ (reference sequence). V was clipped by 8 bases and J by 7 bases; unmatched bases: 7. The CDR3 is 14 amino acids. The authors reverse transcribed about 0.5 to 1 ug RNA with random hexamers. TCRdb called the immunoSEQ multiplex PCR reads again in MiXCR, with one record for every CDR3 protein. The sample lists over 150,000 distinct CDR3 sequences; just under 95% were seen once. This receptor was obtained from a human donor with Susac syndrome. This sequence joins TRBV7-9 and TRBJ2-1; the match to TRBD2 covers 11 bases. Input material: CD4+ T cells from PBMCs. CDR3 loop: CASAPSGGINEQFF. The CDR3 DNA follows: TGTGCCAGCGCCCCTAGCGGGGGGATAAATGAGCAGTTCTTC.